Listed here are 16 T cell receptor beta chains from one sample, sequenced in a study of CD8+CD57+ T cells in acquired aplastic anemia. Genomic DNA templated the TCR beta VDJ and CDR3 profiling. TCRdb redid the calling of the reads with MiXCR, one entry per CDR3 protein. Of 250,000 to 350,000 distinct CDR3 sequences listed, 50% to 70% were seen once; the top ten hold around 8%. Sequenced material: sorted CD4+, CD8+, or CD8+CD57+ T cells (not recorded which) from PBMCs. The receptors come from a human donor with severe aplastic anemia or a healthy control (not recorded which).

On this clonotype: Just one base apart from a much larger clone, this may be a read error. The chain joins TRBV6-1 to TRBJ2-3; the match to TRBD1 covers 10 bases. Germline values: CDR1 MNHNS, CDR2 SASEGT. The CDR3 totals 14 residues. CDR3 residues: CASIGDRGTDTQCF. In nucleotides, the CDR3 is TGTGCCAGCATAGGGGACAGGGGCACAGATACGCAGTGTTTT.

This clonotype was detected ten times or more. This chain's CDR3 is CASSPPARIAKNIQYF. The CDR3 region has the DNA TGTGCCAGCAGCCCCCCGGCGAGAATAGCCAAAAACATTCAGTACTTC. The chain carries TRBV7-9 and TRBJ2-4; D is ambiguous. Germline lookup yields CDR1 SEHNR and CDR2 FQNEAQ (reference sequence). CDR3 length: 16 amino acids. V lost 5 bases and J lost 0, with 14 bases in between.

The J gene is TRBJ1-6, the V gene TRBV7-9, with D uncertain. V was trimmed by 3 bases and J by 9 bases, leaving 15 bases between them. The germline gives CDR1 SEHNR, CDR2 FQNEAQ (reference sequence). The CDR3 loop spans 15 amino acids. This chain's CDR3 is CASSLNKLGVSPLHF. CDR3 nucleotide sequence: TGTGCCAGCAGCTTGAACAAATTAGGAGTTTCACCCCTCCACTTT.

This clonotype was recorded at least ten times. The chain combines TRBV7-9 with TRBJ2-7; 7 nucleotides line up with TRBD1. Trimming removed 6 bases from V and 5 bases from J; junction bases left unmatched: 4. Germline V gene data show CDR1 as SEHNR and CDR2 as FQNEAQ (reference sequence). The CDR3 covers 12 residues. CDR3 nucleotide sequence: TGTGCCAGCAGACGACAGGGTAACGAGCAGTACTTC. It is translated as CASRRQGNEQYF.

This clonotype was observed a handful of times. The CDR3 loop is CASSATGDGLSSPLHF. CDR3 nucleotide sequence: TGTGCCAGCAGCGCAACAGGGGATGGATTAAGTTCACCCCTCCACTTT. The V call is TRBV7-3, the J call TRBJ1-6; the match to TRBD1 covers 7 bases. The CDR3 loop spans 16 amino acids. J was trimmed by 9 bases and V by 5 bases; bases with no gene match: 13. Germline CDR1 SGHTA, CDR2 FQGTGA.

This clonotype was recorded many times. This rearrangement joins TRBV24-1 to TRBJ2-3, with D tentatively TRBD1 (6 bases). This CDR3 region has 16 residues. Germline-derived CDR1 and CDR2 are KGHDR and SFDVKD. V was shortened by 3 bases and J by 4 bases, with 16 bases between the two germline ends. The CDR3 DNA reads TGTGCCACCAGTGATCCTCAGGGGCCCAGCGCAGATACGCAGTATTTT. Translation gives CATSDPQGPSADTQYF.

This clonotype came up many times. The chain couples TRBV5-1 to TRBJ1-1; D is possibly TRBD1 (5 bases). Germline V lookup: CDR1 SGHRS, CDR2 YFSETQ. This CDR3 region has 14 residues. V was shortened by 0 bases and J by 7 bases, with 13 bases between the two germline ends. CDR3 bases: TGCGCCAGCAGCTTGGGGACAAGTCACAGTGAAGCTTTCTTT. It encodes CASSLGTSHSEAFF.

This clonotype was seen only once. V usage is TRBV20-1 and J usage is TRBJ1-1; unclear D gene. The CDR3 contains 13 residues. Trimming took 1 base from V and 0 from J, leaving 6 bases between them. CDR1 is DFQATT and CDR2 is SNEGSKA in the germline V gene (reference sequence). The CDR3 sequence: CSARGQVNTEAFF. CDR3 nucleotides: TGCAGTGCTAGAGGCCAGGTGAACACTGAAGCTTTCTTT.

Comment on this clonotype: The junction shows a germline mismatch at one end, possibly a read error. This sequence joins TRBV6-4 and TRBJ1-1; D is unclear. Germline loops: CDR1 MRHNA, CDR2 SNTAGT. The CDR3 has 13 residues. The CDR3 bases are TGCGCCAGCAGTGAAACGTTCGGGTTTCGGGCTTTCTTT. The encoded protein is CASSETFGFRAFF.

This clonotype was counted at least ten times. The chain carries TRBV7-9 and TRBJ2-3; 10 nucleotides match TRBD2. The germline V gene encodes CDR1 SEHNR and CDR2 FQNEAQ (reference sequence). Germline trimming cut 2 bases from V and 6 bases from J; bases unmatched to any gene: 2. The CDR3 sequence is 14 residues long. The CDR3 DNA reads TGTGCCAGCAGCTTAAGTAGCGGGGGGGATACGCAGTATTTT. The encoded protein is CASSLSSGGDTQYF.

The chain carries TRBV12-3 or TRBV12-4 and TRBJ1-5, with unresolved D. The CDR3 spans 12 residues. Trimming pared 6 bases from V and 5 bases from J, leaving 8 bases between. The CDR3 DNA follows: TGTGCCAGCAGCTTCGACTATCAGCCCCAGCATTTT. This gives the protein CASSFDYQPQHF.

This clonotype appeared many times. The V gene is TRBV9, the J gene TRBJ2-5; possible D gene TRBD1, 5 bases. CDR1 and CDR2 (germline): SGDLS, YYNGEE. V was clipped by 1 base and J by 2 bases, with 15 bases between them. The CDR3 runs to 16 residues. The CDR3 is CASSVLSGMGQETQYF. The CDR3, as DNA: TGTGCCAGCAGCGTACTCTCAGGGATGGGGCAAGAGACCCAGTACTTC.

Comments on this clonotype: Since no conserved phenylalanine or tryptophan closes the CDR3, a read error is the likely cause. The CDR3 protein is CASSDRQGAGSPLHS. In DNA form, the CDR3 reads TGTGCCAGCAGCGATCGACAGGGGGCAGGATCACCCCTCCACTCT. This sequence joins TRBV7-9 and TRBJ1-6; 10 bases are a match to TRBD1. This CDR3 comprises 15 residues. V dropped 5 bases and J dropped 10; count of bases not matched to a gene: 8. Per the germline V gene, CDR1 is SEHNR and CDR2 is FQNEAQ (reference sequence).

The chain combines TRBV20-1 with TRBJ1-1; a possible D gene is TRBD1 (6 bases). The CDR3 extends over 16 amino acids. From germline, CDR1 is DFQATT and CDR2 SNEGSKA (reference sequence). Trimming left V 8 bases short and J 1 base short, with 23 bases between. The CDR3 spells CSLYPRRAGANTEAFF. For the CDR3, the DNA is TGCAGTCTATACCCAAGGCGGGCAGGGGCGAACACTGAAGCTTTCTTT.

This clonotype appeared a few times. The chain uses TRBV28 and TRBJ2-7; D unresolved. V was pared by 3 bases and J by 2 bases, with 5 bases between. The V gene's germline CDR1 is MDHEN and CDR2 SYDVKM. This CDR3 region has 12 residues. CDR3 sequence reads: CASSFQPYEQYF. The CDR3 nucleotides read TGTGCCAGCAGTTTTCAGCCCTACGAGCAGTACTTC.

This clonotype was detected only once. The V gene is TRBV7-9, the J gene TRBJ2-7; 8 bases are a match to TRBD1. The CDR3 loop spans 15 amino acids. Germline CDR1 and CDR2: SEHNR and FQNEAQ (reference sequence). The J segment lost 2 bases and the V segment lost 3 bases, leaving 6 bases of the junction unmatched. The CDR3 DNA sequence: TGTGCCAGCAGCTTCGGGACAGGTCTAGCCTACGAGCAGTACTTC. Translation gives CASSFGTGLAYEQYF.